The source of this T cell receptor beta chain is a study of naive and memory T cell subsets. Overall study results and limits: Potentially, T cell activation and differentiation skew this RNA-based measurement.

Ligated cDNA underwent four rounds of PCR with nested alpha and beta constant region primers and SP2. Alpha and beta constant region primers primed reverse transcription for blood and skin samples. TCRdb processed the 5' RACE reads anew with MiXCR; each CDR3 protein has one entry. The sample includes 25,000 to 35,000 distinct CDR3 sequences, 16% seen only once; the top ten take around 2.5%. The V end lost 3 bases, the J end lost 0 bases, and 12 bases lay between the germline ends. Germline-derived CDR1 and CDR2 are MNHEY and SMNVEV (reference sequence). The CDR3 runs 17 residues. This clonotype was recorded many times. Antigen specificity is unknown. TCR cDNA received a 3' ligated oligonucleotide that carried a UMI. Whole-blood samples were about 2.5 ml of peripheral blood from healthy adult volunteers. Cells were not sorted; total RNA input targeted about 1 to 1000 ng.

The TCR sequence derives from a female donor in good health. This chain connects TRBV27 to TRBJ1-6, with D unresolved. The CDR3 DNA reads as TGTGCCAGCAGTTTCTCCAGGACCAGCTCCTATAATTCACCCCTCCACTTT. Translated, it gives CASSFSRTSSYNSPLHF.